These T cell receptor beta chains were read from a single sample in a study of beta chain features in type 1 diabetes. Sequenced by immunoSEQ multiplex PCR; TCRdb stores in-frame clones only, minus some. The table lists more than 150,000 clones, 7.5% to 10% of them singletons, with over 2% in the top ten. The sequenced material came from central memory CD4+ T cells from blood. Receptors were obtained from a young woman in good health. The CDR3 runs from the conserved cysteine through the conserved F or W. Each record gives: CDR3 length, V gene, clone size, D gene, J gene, CDR3 protein, CDR3 DNA. D genes are given only for firm matches. The listing skips clone size in some rows; elsewhere it reads once, few, many or a size class.

length: 15; V: TRBV6-6; size: -; D: -; J: TRBJ2-7; CDR3: CASTALLQTSYEQYF; DNA: TGTGCCAGCACCGCTTTACTTCAAACCTCCTACGAGCAGTACTTC
length: 14; V: TRBV2; size: -; D: -; J: TRBJ2-3; CDR3: CASSYNGAADTQYF; DNA: TGTGCCAGCAGTTACAATGGAGCGGCAGATACGCAGTATTTT
length: 10; V: TRBV6-1; size: -; D: -; J: TRBJ2-1; CDR3: CASSDDEQFF; DNA: TGTGCCAGCAGTGACGATGAGCAGTTCTTC
length: 12; V: TRBV18; size: few; D: -; J: TRBJ1-5; CDR3: CASSPRVGPQHF; DNA: TGTGCCAGCTCACCACGAGTCGGGCCCCAGCATTTT
length: 16; V: TRBV5-1; size: -; D: -; J: TRBJ1-5; CDR3: CASSLGPGSNNQPQHF; DNA: TGCGCCAGCAGCTTGGGCCCGGGGAGTAACAATCAGCCCCAGCATTTT
length: 14; V: TRBV30; size: few; D: -; J: TRBJ1-1; CDR3: CAYQPGPGDTEAFF; DNA: TGTGCCTACCAACCGGGACCAGGGGACACTGAAGCTTTCTTT
length: 16; V: TRBV6-5; size: few; D: -; J: TRBJ1-2; CDR3: CASSWPRVPRGDGYTF; DNA: TGTGCCAGCAGTTGGCCTCGGGTCCCTCGCGGCGATGGCTACACCTTC
length: 13; V: TRBV5-1; size: few; D: TRBD2; J: TRBJ2-7; CDR3: CASSPGGGYEQYF; DNA: TGCGCCAGCAGCCCGGGAGGGGGGTACGAGCAGTACTTC
length: 14; V: TRBV7-2; size: few; D: -; J: TRBJ2-7; CDR3: CASSSTGWDYEQYF; DNA: TGTGCCAGCAGCTCGACAGGATGGGACTACGAGCAGTACTTC
length: 13; V: TRBV5-1; size: few; D: -; J: TRBJ2-1; CDR3: CASSQGLLNEQFF; DNA: TGCGCCAGCAGCCAAGGACTGCTGAATGAGCAGTTCTTC
length: 12; V: TRBV10-3; size: few; D: TRBD2; J: TRBJ2-3; CDR3: CAISELGLEGYF; DNA: TGTGCCATCAGTGAGTTGGGACTAGAAGGTTATTTT
length: 15; V: TRBV5-1; size: few; D: -; J: TRBJ1-1; CDR3: CASSLDLDINTEAFF; DNA: TGCGCCAGCAGCTTGGACTTGGACATCAACACTGAAGCTTTCTTT
length: 12; V: TRBV30; size: -; D: -; J: TRBJ2-5; CDR3: CAWRGLSETQYF; DNA: TGTGCCTGGAGGGGACTTTCAGAGACCCAGTACTTC
length: 14; V: TRBV4-1; size: few; D: -; J: TRBJ2-4; CDR3: CASSQVPRGNIQYF; DNA: TGCGCCAGCAGCCAAGTTCCCAGGGGAAACATTCAGTACTTC
length: 13; V: TRBV29-1; size: -; D: TRBD1; J: TRBJ2-2; CDR3: CSGRTGNTGELFF; DNA: TGCAGCGGCCGGACAGGGAACACCGGGGAGCTGTTTTTT
length: 14; V: TRBV5-6; size: few; D: TRBD2; J: TRBJ2-5; CDR3: CASSLGLGQETQYF; DNA: TGTGCCAGCAGCTTAGGACTAGGACAAGAGACCCAGTACTTC
length: 13; V: TRBV19; size: few; D: -; J: TRBJ1-4; CDR3: CASSTGTREKLFF; DNA: TGTGCCAGTAGTACGGGGACACGTGAAAAACTGTTTTTT
length: 14; V: TRBV5-1; size: few; D: -; J: TRBJ2-1; CDR3: CASSSGTPENEQFF; DNA: TGCGCCAGCAGCTCTGGGACACCTGAGAATGAGCAGTTCTTC
length: 12; V: TRBV27; size: -; D: -; J: TRBJ1-2; CDR3: CASSPQGGGYTF; DNA: TGTGCCAGCAGTCCTCAGGGTGGTGGCTACACCTTC
length: 13; V: TRBV5-4; size: -; D: -; J: TRBJ1-1; CDR3: CASSLERNTEAFF; DNA: TGTGCCAGCAGCTTAGAGAGAAACACTGAAGCTTTCTTT
length: 12; V: TRBV7-9; size: -; D: TRBD2; J: TRBJ2-7; CDR3: CASGTTEFLQYF; DNA: TGTGCCAGCGGGACTACCGAATTTTTGCAGTACTTC
length: 16; V: TRBV5-1; size: -; D: -; J: TRBJ2-1; CDR3: CASTAYQGKSYNEQFF; DNA: TGCGCCAGCACCGCTTATCAGGGTAAATCCTACAATGAGCAGTTCTTC
length: 15; V: TRBV10-3; size: few; D: TRBD2; J: TRBJ2-1; CDR3: CATASGRAPSNEQFF; DNA: TGTGCCACAGCTAGCGGGAGAGCTCCTTCCAATGAGCAGTTCTTC
length: 15; V: TRBV15; size: -; D: -; J: TRBJ1-5; CDR3: CATSREHSYNQPQHF; DNA: TGTGCCACCAGCAGAGAACACAGTTACAATCAGCCCCAGCATTTT
length: 15; V: TRBV25-1; size: -; D: TRBD2; J: TRBJ2-7; CDR3: CASSLAGGPVSEQYF; DNA: TGTGCCAGCAGCCTAGCGGGAGGCCCGGTAAGCGAGCAGTACTTC
length: 16; V: TRBV25-1; size: few; D: -; J: TRBJ1-5; CDR3: CASSSKQRQLNQPQHF; DNA: TGTGCCAGCAGTTCCAAGCAGAGACAGCTTAATCAGCCCCAGCATTTT
length: 13; V: TRBV29-1; size: few; D: -; J: TRBJ2-6; CDR3: CSAGESGANVLTF; DNA: TGCAGCGCAGGGGAGTCTGGGGCCAACGTCCTGACTTTC
length: 15; V: TRBV9; size: many; D: TRBD2; J: TRBJ2-3; CDR3: CASSVLAGGVDTQYF; DNA: TGTGCCAGCAGCGTTCTAGCGGGAGGGGTGGATACGCAGTATTTT
length: 13; V: TRBV2; size: few; D: -; J: TRBJ2-1; CDR3: CASKRSLDNEQFF; DNA: TGTGCCAGCAAGCGGAGTCTAGACAATGAGCAGTTCTTC
length: 15; V: TRBV5-6; size: -; D: TRBD1; J: TRBJ2-7; CDR3: CASSREGQWLFGQYF; DNA: TGTGCCAGCAGCCGCGAGGGACAGTGGTTATTCGGGCAGTACTTC
length: 16; V: TRBV5-4; size: few; D: TRBD2; J: TRBJ2-3; CDR3: CASSLTRGVSTDTQYF; DNA: TGTGCCAGCAGCTTGACACGGGGGGTGAGCACAGATACGCAGTATTTT
length: 15; V: TRBV5-1; size: few; D: -; J: TRBJ1-2; CDR3: CASSSGRGRNDGYTF; DNA: TGCGCCAGCAGCTCGGGGAGGGGACGGAACGATGGCTACACCTTC
length: 15; V: TRBV5-4; size: few; D: TRBD2; J: TRBJ2-7; CDR3: CASSLRSGRRSEQYF; DNA: TGTGCCAGCAGCTTGAGGAGCGGGAGACGTTCCGAGCAGTACTTC
length: 14; V: TRBV6-5; size: -; D: TRBD1; J: TRBJ2-1; CDR3: CASSEQQGYNEQFF; DNA: TGTGCCAGCAGTGAACAACAGGGGTACAATGAGCAGTTCTTC
length: 15; V: TRBV6-5; size: few; D: TRBD1; J: TRBJ2-7; CDR3: CASRPPGTGGGEQYF; DNA: TGTGCCAGCAGGCCACCCGGGACAGGGGGCGGCGAGCAGTACTTC
length: 12; V: TRBV6-6; size: few; D: -; J: TRBJ1-2; CDR3: CASSRGSYGYTF; DNA: TGTGCCAGCAGCCGAGGAAGCTATGGCTACACCTTC
length: 15; V: TRBV5-4; size: -; D: -; J: TRBJ1-2; CDR3: CASSLGNGANYGYTF; DNA: TGTGCCAGCAGCTTGGGTAACGGAGCTAACTATGGCTACACCTTC
length: 11; V: TRBV29-1; size: many; D: -; J: TRBJ1-1; CDR3: CSVVSNEEAFF; DNA: TGCAGCGTCGTTTCTAACGAAGAAGCTTTCTTT
length: 14; V: TRBV14; size: -; D: TRBD1; J: TRBJ2-7; CDR3: CASSPGGGLEGQYF; DNA: TGTGCCAGCAGTCCAGGGGGCGGTCTAGAGGGGCAGTACTTC
length: 15; V: TRBV11-2; size: -; D: -; J: TRBJ2-4; CDR3: CASSLELGGKNIQYF; DNA: TGTGCCAGCAGCTTAGAGCTAGGAGGGAAAAACATTCAGTACTTC
length: 13; V: TRBV6-5; size: -; D: -; J: TRBJ1-1; CDR3: CASSYSPEGEAFF; DNA: TGTGCCAGCAGTTACTCCCCGGAGGGGGAAGCTTTCTTT
length: 15; V: TRBV7-9; size: -; D: TRBD2; J: TRBJ2-7; CDR3: CASSGLAGEVGEQYF; DNA: TGTGCCAGCAGCGGACTAGCGGGAGAGGTGGGAGAGCAGTACTTC
length: 15; V: TRBV6-1; size: -; D: -; J: TRBJ2-7; CDR3: CASSEAGRAFYEQYF; DNA: TGTGCCAGCAGTGAAGCGGGCAGGGCATTCTACGAGCAGTACTTC
length: 14; V: TRBV23-1; size: -; D: -; J: TRBJ1-4; CDR3: CASSVGGANEKLFF; DNA: TGCGCCAGCAGCGTCGGTGGAGCTAATGAAAAACTGTTTTTT
length: 15; V: TRBV7-3; size: -; D: TRBD1; J: TRBJ1-2; CDR3: CASSNRQGLDYGYTF; DNA: TGTGCCAGCAGCAATCGACAGGGATTGGACTATGGCTACACCTTC
length: 14; V: TRBV6-1; size: few; D: -; J: TRBJ1-1; CDR3: CASSPPWGESEAFF; DNA: TGTGCCAGCAGTCCCCCTTGGGGCGAGAGTGAAGCTTTCTTT
length: 14; V: TRBV7-6; size: -; D: TRBD1; J: TRBJ1-1; CDR3: CASSAGTGGTEAFF; DNA: TGTGCCAGCAGCGCCGGGACAGGGGGCACTGAAGCTTTCTTT
length: 12; V: TRBV7-9; size: -; D: -; J: TRBJ2-3; CDR3: CASSFGQGNWYF; DNA: -
length: 14; V: TRBV2; size: -; D: TRBD1; J: TRBJ1-1; CDR3: CASRIQGTNTEAFF; DNA: TGTGCCAGCAGGATACAGGGGACGAACACTGAAGCTTTCTTT